This T cell receptor (beta chain) comes out of a study of blood T cell repertoires in COVID-19. At the level of the study: The United States, Italy and Spain provided the acute and convalescent COVID-19 samples. PBMCs, B-cell-depleted T cells, or T cells provided the cDNA or gDNA that made up the material.

Germline CDR1 is SGHKS and CDR2 is YYEKEE (reference sequence). V lost 0 bases and J lost 7; bases outside the gene matches: 8. This CDR3 contains 15 residues. Original processing notes: Reference gene primer amplification in the assay estimated nucleated cell counts. Method: immunoSEQ multiplex PCR; TCRdb's copy keeps in-frame clones and lacks some. V, J and clone size reflect that table, while D and trimming were determined from the DNA. The table shows about 42,000 clones, with 77% occurring only once. This chain connects TRBV5-5 to TRBJ1-1; the match to TRBD1 covers 8 bases. The source of this sequence is a woman in her 70s with acute or convalescent COVID-19. Sequenced sample: peripheral blood. CDR3 DNA sequence: TGTGCCAGCAGCTTGGTGCGGCAGGGGGCGATTGAAGCTTTCTTT. It yields the protein CASSLVRQGAIEAFF.